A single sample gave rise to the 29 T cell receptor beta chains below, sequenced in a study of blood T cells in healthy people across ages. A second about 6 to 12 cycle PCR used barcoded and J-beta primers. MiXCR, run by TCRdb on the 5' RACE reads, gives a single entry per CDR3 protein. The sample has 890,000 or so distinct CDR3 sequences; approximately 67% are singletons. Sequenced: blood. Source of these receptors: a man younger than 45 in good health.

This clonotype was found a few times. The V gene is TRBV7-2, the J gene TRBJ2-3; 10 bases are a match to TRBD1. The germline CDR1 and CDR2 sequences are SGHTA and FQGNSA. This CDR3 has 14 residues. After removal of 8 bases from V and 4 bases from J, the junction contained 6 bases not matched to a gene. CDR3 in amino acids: CASHDRGRSDTQYF. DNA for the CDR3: TGTGCCAGCCATGACAGGGGGCGGTCAGATACGCAGTATTTT. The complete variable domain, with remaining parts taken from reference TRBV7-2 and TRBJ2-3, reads GAGVSQSPSNKVTEKGKDVELRCDPISGHTALYWYRQSLGQGLEFLIYFQGNSAPDKSGLPSDRFSAERTGGSVSTLTIQRTQQEDSAVYLCASHDRGRSDTQYFGPGTRLTVL.

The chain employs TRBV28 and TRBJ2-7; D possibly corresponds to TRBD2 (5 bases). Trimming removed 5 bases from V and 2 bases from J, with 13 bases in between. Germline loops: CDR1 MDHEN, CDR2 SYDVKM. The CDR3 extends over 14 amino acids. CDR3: CASSAPGNPYEQYF. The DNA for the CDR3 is TGTGCCAGCAGTGCACCCGGGAACCCCTACGAGCAGTACTTC.

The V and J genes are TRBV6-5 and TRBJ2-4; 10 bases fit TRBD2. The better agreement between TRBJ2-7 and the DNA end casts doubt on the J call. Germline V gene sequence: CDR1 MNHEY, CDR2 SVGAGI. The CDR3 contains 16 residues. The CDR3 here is CASTRASGGSSYEQYF. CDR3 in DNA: TGTGCCAGTACTCGGGCTAGCGGGGGTTCTTCCTACGAGCAGTACTTC.

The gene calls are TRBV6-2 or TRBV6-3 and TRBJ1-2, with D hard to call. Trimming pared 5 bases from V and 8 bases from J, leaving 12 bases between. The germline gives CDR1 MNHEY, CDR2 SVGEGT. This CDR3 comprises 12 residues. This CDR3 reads CASSPLNEGYTF. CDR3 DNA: TGTGCCAGCAGTCCATTAAATGAGGGCTACACCTTC.

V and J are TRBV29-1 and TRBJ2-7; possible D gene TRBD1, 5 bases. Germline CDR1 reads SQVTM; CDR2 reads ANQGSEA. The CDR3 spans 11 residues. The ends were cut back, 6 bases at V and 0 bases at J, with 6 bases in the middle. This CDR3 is CSVRVSYEQYF. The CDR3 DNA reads TGCAGCGTCAGGGTCTCCTACGAGCAGTACTTC.

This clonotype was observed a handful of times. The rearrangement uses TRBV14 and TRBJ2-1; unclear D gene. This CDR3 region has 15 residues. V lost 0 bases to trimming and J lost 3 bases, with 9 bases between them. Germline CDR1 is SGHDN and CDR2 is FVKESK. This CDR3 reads CASSQDSPLYNEQFF. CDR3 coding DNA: TGTGCCAGCAGCCAAGACTCCCCCCTCTACAATGAGCAGTTCTTC.

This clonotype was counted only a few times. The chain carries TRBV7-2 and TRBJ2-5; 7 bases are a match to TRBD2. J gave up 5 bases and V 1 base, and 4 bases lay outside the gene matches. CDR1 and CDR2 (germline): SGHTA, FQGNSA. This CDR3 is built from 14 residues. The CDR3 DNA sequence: TGTGCCAGCAGCTTAGGAGCGGGGCGGGAGACCCAGTACTTC. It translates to CASSLGAGRETQYF.

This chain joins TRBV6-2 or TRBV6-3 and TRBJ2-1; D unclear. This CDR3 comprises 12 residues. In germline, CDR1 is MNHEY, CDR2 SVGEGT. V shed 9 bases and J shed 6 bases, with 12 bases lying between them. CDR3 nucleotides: TGTGCCAGTATGTTCAGGTCCAATGAGCAGTTCTTC. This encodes CASMFRSNEQFF.

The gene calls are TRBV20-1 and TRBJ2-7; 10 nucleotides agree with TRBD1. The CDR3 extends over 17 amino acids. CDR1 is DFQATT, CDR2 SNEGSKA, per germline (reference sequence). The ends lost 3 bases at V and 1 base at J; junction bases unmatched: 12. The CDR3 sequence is CSASRDRGGIISYEQYF. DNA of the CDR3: TGCAGTGCTAGCCGGGACAGGGGAGGAATTATATCCTACGAGCAGTACTTC.

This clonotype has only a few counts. The CDR3 is CASRKTSTSYEQYF. Written as DNA, the CDR3 is TGCGCCAGCAGGAAAACTTCAACCTCCTACGAGCAGTACTTC. The gene calls are TRBV4-3 and TRBJ2-7; D uncertain. Germline assignment: CDR1 LGHNA and CDR2 YSLEER. Trimming shortened V by 6 bases and J by 0 bases, and 12 bases separated the two germline ends. The CDR3 covers 14 residues.

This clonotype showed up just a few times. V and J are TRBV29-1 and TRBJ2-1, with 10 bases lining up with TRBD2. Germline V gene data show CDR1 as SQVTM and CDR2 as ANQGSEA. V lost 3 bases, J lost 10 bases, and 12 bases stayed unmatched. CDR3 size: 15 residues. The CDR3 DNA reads TGCAGCGTTGACGACAGGGACGTAGCGGGGGGCGAGCAGTTCTTC. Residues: CSVDDRDVAGGEQFF.

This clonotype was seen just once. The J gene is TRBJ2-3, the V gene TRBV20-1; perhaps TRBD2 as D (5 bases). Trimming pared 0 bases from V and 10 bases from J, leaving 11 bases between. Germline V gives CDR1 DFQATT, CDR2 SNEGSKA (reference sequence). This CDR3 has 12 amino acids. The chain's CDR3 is CSAREGSSPQYF. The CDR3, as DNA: TGCAGTGCTAGAGAGGGTTCTAGCCCGCAGTATTTT.

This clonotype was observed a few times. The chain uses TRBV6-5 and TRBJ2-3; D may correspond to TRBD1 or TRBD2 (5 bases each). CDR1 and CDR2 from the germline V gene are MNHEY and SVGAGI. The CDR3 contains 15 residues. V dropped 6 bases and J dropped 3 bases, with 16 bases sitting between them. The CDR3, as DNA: TGTGCCAGCAGCCGTCAAAGGGGAGAGACAGATACGCAGTATTTT. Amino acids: CASSRQRGETDTQYF.

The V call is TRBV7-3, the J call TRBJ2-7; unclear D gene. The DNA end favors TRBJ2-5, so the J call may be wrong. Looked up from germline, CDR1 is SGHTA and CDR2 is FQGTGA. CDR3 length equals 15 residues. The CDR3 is CASSLTSRTQETQYF. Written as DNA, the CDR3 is TGTGCCAGCAGCTTAACGAGTCGGACCCAAGAGACCCAGTACTTC.

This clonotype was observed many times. CDR3: CASSQDSNPWGTEAFF. The CDR3 coding sequence is TGTGCCAGCAGCCAAGATTCCAACCCCTGGGGCACTGAAGCTTTCTTT. The rearrangement joins TRBV4-2 to TRBJ1-1, with D hard to call. The ends were cut back, 0 bases at V and 4 bases at J, with 15 bases in the middle. The CDR3 has 16 residues. The germline V gene encodes CDR1 LGHNA and CDR2 YNFKEQ.

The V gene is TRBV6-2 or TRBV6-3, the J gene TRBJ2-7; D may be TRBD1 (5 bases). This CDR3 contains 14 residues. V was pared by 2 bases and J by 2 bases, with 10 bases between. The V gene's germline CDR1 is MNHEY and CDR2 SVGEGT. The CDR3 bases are TGTGCCAGCAGTTACGCAGGGTGGCCCTACGAGCAGTACTTC. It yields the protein CASSYAGWPYEQYF.

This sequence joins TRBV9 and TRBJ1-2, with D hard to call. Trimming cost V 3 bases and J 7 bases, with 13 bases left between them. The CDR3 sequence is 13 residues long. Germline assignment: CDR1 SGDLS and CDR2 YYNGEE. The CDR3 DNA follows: TGTGCCAGCAGCGCCAACTTTATGCGTGGCTACACCTTC. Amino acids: CASSANFMRGYTF.

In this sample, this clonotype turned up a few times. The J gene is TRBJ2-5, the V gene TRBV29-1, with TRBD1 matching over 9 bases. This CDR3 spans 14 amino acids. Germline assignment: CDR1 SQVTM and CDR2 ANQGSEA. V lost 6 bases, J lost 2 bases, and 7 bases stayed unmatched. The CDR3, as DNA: TGCAGCGTCCCGACAGGGGGAGGTCAAGAGACCCAGTACTTC. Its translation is CSVPTGGGQETQYF. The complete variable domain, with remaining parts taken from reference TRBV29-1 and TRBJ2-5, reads SAVISQKPSRDICQRGTSLTIQCQVDSQVTMMFWYRQQPGQSLTLIATANQGSEATYESGFVIDKFPISRPNLTFSTLTVSNMSPEDSSIYLCSVPTGGGQETQYFGPGTRLLVL.

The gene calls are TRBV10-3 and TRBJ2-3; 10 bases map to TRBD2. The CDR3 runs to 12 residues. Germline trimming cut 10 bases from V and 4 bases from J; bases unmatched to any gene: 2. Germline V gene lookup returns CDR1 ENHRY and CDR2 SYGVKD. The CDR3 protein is CATLAGPDTQYF. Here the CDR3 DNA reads TGTGCCACACTAGCGGGGCCAGATACGCAGTATTTT.

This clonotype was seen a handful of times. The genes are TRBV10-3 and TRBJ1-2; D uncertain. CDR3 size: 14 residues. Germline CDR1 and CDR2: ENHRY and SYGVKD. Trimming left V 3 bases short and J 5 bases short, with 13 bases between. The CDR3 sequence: CAISDGRVLYGYTF. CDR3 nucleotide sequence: TGTGCCATCAGTGATGGAAGGGTTTTATATGGCTACACCTTC.

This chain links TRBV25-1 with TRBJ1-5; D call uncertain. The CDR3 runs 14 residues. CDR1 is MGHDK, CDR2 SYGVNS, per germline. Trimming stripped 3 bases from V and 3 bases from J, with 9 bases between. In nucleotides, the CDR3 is TGTGCCAGCAGTGATATCGGCATCAATCAGCCCCAGCATTTT. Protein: CASSDIGINQPQHF.

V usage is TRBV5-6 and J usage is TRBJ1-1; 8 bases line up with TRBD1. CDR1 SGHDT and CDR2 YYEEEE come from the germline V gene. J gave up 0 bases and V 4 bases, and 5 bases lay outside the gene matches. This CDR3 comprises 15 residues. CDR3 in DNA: TGTGCCAGCAGCACCGGGACAGGATTGAACACTGAAGCTTTCTTT. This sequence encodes CASSTGTGLNTEAFF.

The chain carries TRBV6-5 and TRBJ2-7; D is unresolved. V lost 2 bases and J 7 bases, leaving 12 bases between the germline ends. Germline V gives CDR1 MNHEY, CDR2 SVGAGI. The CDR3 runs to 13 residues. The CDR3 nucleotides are TGTGCCAGCAGTTACGCCGGGCCCCTAGAGCAGTACTTC. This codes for CASSYAGPLEQYF.

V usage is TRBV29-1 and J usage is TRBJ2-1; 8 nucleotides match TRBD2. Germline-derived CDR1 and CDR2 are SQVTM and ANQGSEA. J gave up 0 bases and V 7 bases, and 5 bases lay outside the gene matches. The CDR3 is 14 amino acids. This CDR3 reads CSGSGTSSYNEQFF. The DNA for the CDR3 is TGCAGCGGTAGCGGGACCAGCTCCTACAATGAGCAGTTCTTC.

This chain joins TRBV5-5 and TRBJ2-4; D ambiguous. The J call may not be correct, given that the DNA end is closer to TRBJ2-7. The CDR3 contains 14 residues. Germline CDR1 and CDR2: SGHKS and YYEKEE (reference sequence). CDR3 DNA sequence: TGTGCCAGCAGCGTGGCGCTAGTTGGCTACGAGCAGTACTTC. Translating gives CASSVALVGYEQYF.

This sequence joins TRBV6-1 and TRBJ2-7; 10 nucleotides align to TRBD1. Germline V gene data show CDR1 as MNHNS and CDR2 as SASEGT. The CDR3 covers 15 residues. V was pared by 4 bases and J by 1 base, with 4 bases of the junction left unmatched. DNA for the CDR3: TGTGCCAGCAGTGCGTTGGACAGGGGGTCCTACGAGCAGTACTTC. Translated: CASSALDRGSYEQYF.

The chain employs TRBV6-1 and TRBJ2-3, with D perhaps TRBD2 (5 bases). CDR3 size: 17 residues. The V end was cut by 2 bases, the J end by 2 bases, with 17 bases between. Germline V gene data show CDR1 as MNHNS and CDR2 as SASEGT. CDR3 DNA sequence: TGTGCCAGCAGTGAAACTGGACTCTACGCCGTCACAGATACGCAGTATTTT. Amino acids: CASSETGLYAVTDTQYF.

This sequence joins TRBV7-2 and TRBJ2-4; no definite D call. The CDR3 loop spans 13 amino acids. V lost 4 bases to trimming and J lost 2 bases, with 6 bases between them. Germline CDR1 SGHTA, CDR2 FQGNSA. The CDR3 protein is CASSSPTKNIQYF. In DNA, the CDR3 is TGTGCCAGCAGCTCTCCCACCAAAAACATTCAGTACTTC.

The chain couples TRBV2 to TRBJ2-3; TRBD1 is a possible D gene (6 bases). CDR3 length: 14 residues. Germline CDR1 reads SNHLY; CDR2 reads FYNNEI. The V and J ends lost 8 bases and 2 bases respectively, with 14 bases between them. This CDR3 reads CASGGQTFTDTQYF. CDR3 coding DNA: TGTGCCAGCGGAGGACAGACCTTCACAGATACGCAGTATTTT.